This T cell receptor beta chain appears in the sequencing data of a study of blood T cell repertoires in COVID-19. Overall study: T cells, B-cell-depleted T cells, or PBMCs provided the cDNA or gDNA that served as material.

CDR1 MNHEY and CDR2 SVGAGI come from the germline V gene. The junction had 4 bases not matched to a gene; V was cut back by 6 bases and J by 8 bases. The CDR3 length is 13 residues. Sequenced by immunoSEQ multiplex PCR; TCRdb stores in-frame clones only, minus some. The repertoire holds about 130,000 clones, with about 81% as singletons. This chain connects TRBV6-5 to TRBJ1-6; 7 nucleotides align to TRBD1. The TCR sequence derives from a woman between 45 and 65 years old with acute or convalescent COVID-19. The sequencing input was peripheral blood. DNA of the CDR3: TGTGCCAGCAGACGACAGGGCGATTCACCCCTCCACTTT. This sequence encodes CASRRQGDSPLHF.